This T cell receptor (beta chain) comes out of a study of PD-1 blockade in classical Hodgkin lymphoma. General study points: Patients with an early start, nivolumab under 1 year after ASCT, were excluded. Unlike CD8+ TCR diversity, which did not rise significantly by C4D1, CD4+ TCR diversity did.

Measured with immunoSEQ multiplex PCR; TCRdb has only the in-frame clones, and not every one. The profile shows 60,000 or so clones, around nine tenths of them singletons. The sample holds one count of this clone. Its antigen is not identified. Relapse after autologous stem cell transplantation occurred in every patient, and brentuximab vedotin exposure varied. This specimen was peripheral blood mononuclear cells (PBMCs), taken at baseline. The receptor's source is a human donor with classical Hodgkin lymphoma.

The CDR3, as DNA: TGTGCCAGCAGCTTAGTGGCTTGGCGGAGAGAGACCCAGTACTTC. This gives the protein CASSLVAWRRETQYF. The chain employs TRBV7-8 and TRBJ2-5; no definite D call. Per the germline V gene, CDR1 is SGHVS and CDR2 is FQNEAQ. Trimming pared 1 base from V and 4 bases from J, leaving 13 bases between. This CDR3 region has 15 residues.